This note documents a single T cell receptor (beta chain) sequence. Its antigen is as yet unknown. This sample was included in a study of T cell repertoires in cytomegalovirus infection. Study in general: HLA-B-restricted CMV epitopes that are well studied were used alongside recently identified HLA-C-restricted ones. Both a matching HLA type and CMV infection were indicated by public TCR beta signatures. Study-level points and caveats: CMV carriers having the relevant HLA were flagged by cumulative public TCR beta family frequency. Dominating the ex vivo response were TCR beta clonotypes that were CMV-specific and HLA-C-restricted.

TCRdb reprocessed the reads via MiXCR and lists one record per CDR3 protein. Of some 500,000 distinct CDR3 sequences in the sample, 30% to 35% are singletons; the top ten hold roughly 15%. The CDR3 runs 13 residues. Germline-derived CDR1 and CDR2 are LNHNV and YYDKDF (reference sequence). Trimming took 6 bases from V and 8 from J, leaving 14 bases between them. This receptor was obtained from a human donor in good health (CMV status not recorded). Some clones in this sample may be carry-over from other donors' samples. The material sequenced was cultured PBMCs, taken from culture after CMV antigen stimulation. The chain combines TRBV15 with TRBJ2-1; maybe TRBD1 (5 bases). CDR3 in amino acids: CATRTTERYEQFF. CDR3 nucleotide sequence: TGTGCCACCAGGACGACAGAAAGATATGAGCAGTTCTTC.